These T cell receptor beta chains were read from a single sample in a study of T cell clones after liver transplantation. Method: immunoSEQ multiplex PCR; TCRdb's copy keeps in-frame clones and lacks some. The table records 70,000 to 80,000 clones, 90% of them present only once. Material: CD4+ T cells from blood, obtained before liver transplant. These receptor sequences come from a human donor who received a liver transplant. The CDR3 runs from the conserved cysteine through the conserved F or W. A D gene is named only where the DNA matches it firmly. Expanded clones are given a class, and other clones once, few, many or no size at all.

clone_size	v_call	d_call	j_call	cdr3_aa	cdr3_nt
-	TRBV5-1	TRBD1	TRBJ2-2	CASSLARGHTGELFF	TGCGCCAGCAGCTTGGCTAGGGGGCACACCGGGGAGCTGTTTTTT
few	TRBV25-1	-	TRBJ2-1	CASSEPIAIASDNEQFF	TGTGCCAGCAGTGAACCGATAGCTATAGCTAGCGACAATGAGCAGTTCTTC
-	TRBV6-5	-	TRBJ2-1	CASRPTGGVYNEQFF	TGTGCCAGCAGGCCCACTGGGGGAGTGTACAATGAGCAGTTCTTC
-	TRBV7-6	-	TRBJ2-7	CASSRTGNYEQYF	TGTGCCAGCAGCCGAACAGGGAACTACGAGCAGTACTTC
-	TRBV7-3	TRBD2	TRBJ2-2	CASSPAGGSTGELFF	TGTGCCAGCAGCCCGGCGGGGGGTTCCACCGGGGAGCTGTTTTTT
-	TRBV30	-	TRBJ2-7	CAWSEVGVEQYF	TGTGCCTGGAGTGAGGTGGGAGTCGAGCAGTACTTC
-	TRBV9	-	TRBJ2-1	CASSVAYNEQFF	TGTGCCAGCAGCGTAGCGTACAATGAGCAGTTCTTC
-	TRBV5-1	-	TRBJ2-2	CASSLIGADTGELFF	TGCGCCAGCAGCTTGATTGGGGCGGACACCGGGGAGCTGTTTTTT
-	TRBV7-6	-	TRBJ1-1	CASSLALSGYTEAFF	TGTGCCAGCAGCTTAGCGCTCTCGGGCTACACTGAAGCTTTCTTT
-	TRBV7-2	-	TRBJ2-3	CASSLGERVTDTQYF	TGTGCCAGCAGCTTAGGGGAGCGGGTAACAGATACGCAGTATTTT
-	TRBV7-9	-	TRBJ1-2	CASSSGRLVGDGYTF	TGTGCCAGCAGCTCTGGCAGGTTGGTGGGCGATGGCTACACCTTC
-	TRBV28	-	TRBJ1-1	CASRLAGLVSEGGAFF	TGTGCCAGCAGGCTAGCGGGTTTGGTCTCGGAGGGGGGAGCTTTCTTT
-	TRBV5-1	TRBD2	TRBJ2-1	CASSLDAAGGSTYNEQFF	TGCGCCAGCAGCTTGGATGCGGCGGGAGGGTCAACCTACAATGAGCAGTTCTTC
-	TRBV5-1	TRBD2	TRBJ2-7	CASSLGLAGVYEQYF	TGCGCCAGCAGCTTGGGGTTAGCGGGAGTATACGAGCAGTACTTC
-	TRBV19	-	TRBJ1-1	CASSIDWDGTEAFF	TGTGCCAGTAGTATAGATTGGGACGGGACTGAAGCTTTCTTT
once	TRBV6-1	-	TRBJ2-1	CASSVADEQFF	TGTGCCAGCAGTGTAGCGGATGAGCAGTTCTTC
-	TRBV4-2	TRBD2	TRBJ2-1	CASSRPSGRAGEGQFF	TGTGCCAGCAGCCGACCTAGCGGGAGGGCCGGAGAGGGGCAGTTCTTC
-	TRBV4-2	-	TRBJ1-5	CASSQAQTGNQPQHF	TGTGCCAGCAGCCAAGCCCAAACAGGGAATCAGCCCCAGCATTTT
-	TRBV5-6	TRBD1	TRBJ2-3	CASSPPRTGGRRDTQYF	TGTGCCAGCAGCCCGCCGAGGACAGGCGGCAGGCGGGATACGCAGTATTTT
-	TRBV4-3	-	TRBJ2-5	CASSQGLKETQYF	TGCGCCAGCAGCCAAGGCTTGAAAGAGACCCAGTACTTC
-	TRBV10-3	-	TRBJ2-6	CAIRQNSGANVLTF	TGTGCCATCAGACAGAACTCTGGGGCCAACGTCCTGACTTTC
-	TRBV7-2	TRBD2	TRBJ2-1	CASSFATSDEQFF	TGTGCCAGCAGCTTCGCGACTAGCGATGAGCAGTTCTTC
once	TRBV30	TRBD2	TRBJ2-1	CAWSVFSLAGGSSYNEQFF	TGTGCCTGGAGTGTATTTTCCCTAGCGGGAGGGTCGTCCTACAATGAGCAGTTCTTC
-	TRBV28	-	TRBJ1-2	CASSFRNRGYGYTF	TGTGCCAGCAGTTTCAGGAACCGCGGCTATGGCTACACCTTC
-	TRBV11-3	-	TRBJ2-1	CASSLAPGSSYNEQFF	TGTGCCAGCAGCTTAGCTCCGGGTAGCTCCTACAATGAGCAGTTCTTC
-	TRBV10-2	-	TRBJ1-4	CASRDSPNEKLFF	TGCGCCAGCAGGGACAGCCCTAATGAAAAACTGTTTTTT
-	TRBV5-4	TRBD2	TRBJ2-1	CASSLVREGFYNEQFF	TGTGCCAGCAGCCTAGTTCGGGAGGGCTTCTACAATGAGCAGTTCTTC
-	TRBV19	-	TRBJ2-7	CASSARQGGADEQYF	TGTGCCAGTAGTGCTCGGCAGGGAGGTGCGGACGAGCAGTACTTC